This TCR beta chain was captured by sequencing in a study of T cells in localized non-small cell lung cancer. J was trimmed by 5 bases and V by 6 bases; bases with no gene match: 6. The CDR3 contains 13 residues. Germline V gene sequence: CDR1 MGHRA, CDR2 YSYEKL. Here immunoSEQ multiplex PCR was the method, and the copy in TCRdb shows in-frame clones only, minus some. The data show over 70,000 clones, approximately 91% seen once. This clone was counted once. This TCR derives from a woman aged 35 to 75 with stage II squamous cell lung carcinoma. The starting material was PBMCs, obtained before any cancer treatment. The V and J genes are TRBV4-1 and TRBJ1-1; 7 bases are shared with TRBD1. DNA for the CDR3: TGCGCCAGCAGGCAGGGACAGAGGACTGAAGCTTTCTTT. It yields the protein CASRQGQRTEAFF.